This T cell receptor (beta chain) was retrieved from a study of shared T cell receptors in the human thymus. This CDR3 is built from 16 residues. Produced via immunoSEQ multiplex PCR; TCRdb's table is partial and in-frame only. This table holds around 730,000 clones, 75% to 90% found once. These same data were also listed under a study on human thymus T cells. This second report adds: Donor material was obtained from healthy Finnish infants undergoing corrective surgery for congenital heart defects.

The TCR sequence derives from a girl under two years old with a congenital heart defect. Sample: thymocytes. The rearrangement joins TRBV21-1 to TRBJ1-1; TRBD1 is the table's D call and was not checked against the DNA. TRBV21-1 has pseudogene status. CDR3 nucleotides: TGTGCCAGCAGCACTCAATCCACAGGGGGGGACACTGAAGCTTTCTTT. Translating gives CASSTQSTGGDTEAFF.